One sample yielded the 12 T cell receptor beta chains listed below, sequenced in a study of siplizumab effects on memory and regulatory T cells. This table comes from immunoSEQ multiplex PCR, and its TCRdb copy is limited to in-frame clones, with some not included. This sample carries approximately 100,000 clones, about 91% of them seen once, and the ten largest clones take around 0.7%. The sample comprised Tregs sorted from blood. The receptors were gathered from a human donor in good health.

This sequence joins TRBV6-5 and TRBJ2-7, with a tentative D call TRBD1 (8 bases). The V gene's germline CDR1 is MNHEY and CDR2 SVGAGI. With 6 bases removed from V and 1 base from J, the gap between germline ends came to 13 bases. The CDR3 is made up of 14 amino acids. The DNA of the CDR3 is TGTGCCAGCAGCCTACAGGGGGGGTCCTACGAGCAGTACTTC. This sequence encodes CASSLQGGSYEQYF.

The chain uses TRBV6-1 and TRBJ2-4; no definite D call. Trimming shortened V by 3 bases and J by 6 bases, and 6 bases separated the two germline ends. The germline V gene has CDR1 MNHNS and CDR2 SASEGT. This CDR3 is built from 12 residues. CDR3 nucleotide sequence: TGTGCCAGCAGTGATATTGGAAACATTCAGTACTTC. Translated, it gives CASSDIGNIQYF.

This clone was found once. V is TRBV5-4 and J is TRBJ1-2; TRBD1 might be the D (5 bases). This CDR3 is built from 14 residues. The germline V and J ends were trimmed by 5 bases and 2 bases, with 13 bases remaining between them. Germline V CDR1 and CDR2: SGHNT, YYREEE (reference sequence). The CDR3 nucleotides are TGTGCCAGCAGTTCGGGACGGATCAACTATGGCTACACCTTC. Its protein product is CASSSGRINYGYTF.

The chain employs TRBV29-1 and TRBJ1-4; TRBD1 matches 7 bases. Trimming cost V 5 bases and J 0 bases; bases outside gene matches: 3. The CDR3 contains 14 residues. Germline-derived CDR1 and CDR2 are SQVTM and ANQGSEA. The CDR3 region has the DNA TGCAGCGTTCCCGACAGGGCAACTAATGAAAAACTGTTTTTT. Encoded protein: CSVPDRATNEKLFF.

The gene calls are TRBV30 and TRBJ1-2, with D unresolved. Per germline, CDR1 GTSNPN and CDR2 SVGIG (reference sequence). V lost 0 bases to trimming and J lost 2 bases, with 13 bases between them. The CDR3 runs 15 residues. The CDR3 nucleotides read TGTGCCTGGAGTGTAAGTTTATCACAGAACTATGGCTACACCTTC. Protein sequence: CAWSVSLSQNYGYTF.

V gene TRBV9 combines with J gene TRBJ2-3; 13 nucleotides match TRBD2. CDR3 length: 18 amino acids. Germline V lookup: CDR1 SGDLS, CDR2 YYNGEE. With 0 bases clipped from V and 5 bases from J, the junction kept 9 bases outside the gene matches. The CDR3 DNA follows: TGTGCCAGCAGCGTAGCTACAGGGACTAGCGGGGCTGGAGATACGCAGTATTTT. This encodes CASSVATGTSGAGDTQYF.

The chain recombines TRBV7-9 with TRBJ1-1; tentative D call: TRBD1 (6 bases). This CDR3 spans 11 amino acids. Trimming took off 4 bases at V and 7 bases at J, with 7 bases between the two ends. Looked up from germline, CDR1 is SEHNR and CDR2 is FQNEAQ (reference sequence). The CDR3 DNA reads TGTGCCAGCAGCTGGACAGTTGAAGCTTTCTTT. It yields the protein CASSWTVEAFF.

This clone is a singleton in its sample. This sequence joins TRBV4-1 and TRBJ1-1; TRBD1 is a possible D gene (6 bases). Trimming took off 1 base at V and 2 bases at J, with 17 bases between the two ends. CDR3 size: 17 residues. The germline CDR1 and CDR2 sequences are MGHRA and YSYEKL. The CDR3 loop reads CASSQGVTGASNTEAFF. DNA of the CDR3: TGCGCCAGCAGCCAAGGGGTGACAGGAGCGTCAAACACTGAAGCTTTCTTT.

This chain connects TRBV2 to TRBJ1-2; 10 bases are shared with TRBD1. This CDR3 is 16 amino acids long. Per the germline V gene, CDR1 is SNHLY and CDR2 is FYNNEI. Trimming at V came to 4 bases and at J to 5 bases, leaving 10 bases not matched to a gene. In DNA, the CDR3 is TGTGCCAGCAGTGTGAGGACAGGGGGTGATCTGTATGGCTACACCTTC. Translated, it gives CASSVRTGGDLYGYTF.

The chain uses TRBV11-3 and TRBJ2-2; D is possibly TRBD1 (5 bases). Germline V gene sequence: CDR1 SGHNT, CDR2 YENEEA. The CDR3 contains 13 residues. The V gene lost 3 bases and the J gene lost 4 bases, with 6 bases spanning the gap. CDR3 protein: CASSFQGTGELFF. CDR3 nucleotide sequence: TGTGCCAGCAGCTTTCAGGGCACCGGGGAGCTGTTTTTT.

The chain carries TRBV5-5 and TRBJ2-5; D perhaps matches TRBD1 (6 bases). The V end lost 0 bases, the J end lost 4 bases, and 10 bases lay between the germline ends. CDR1 and CDR2 from the germline V gene are SGHKS and YYEKEE (reference sequence). The CDR3 is made up of 14 amino acids. The CDR3: CASSLDGTRETQYF. The DNA for the CDR3 is TGTGCCAGCAGCTTGGATGGGACACGAGAGACCCAGTACTTC.

CDR3 sequence: CAIGTGGFEQFF. The CDR3 DNA is TGTGCCATCGGCACAGGGGGGTTTGAGCAGTTCTTC. The chain uses TRBV10-3 and TRBJ2-1; 8 bases map to TRBD1. Trimming removed 8 bases from V and 9 bases from J; junction bases left unmatched: 6. Germline V gene lookup returns CDR1 ENHRY and CDR2 SYGVKD. The CDR3 consists of 12 residues.